This TCR beta chain stems from a study of CD8+ T cells in alopecia areata. This CDR3 region has 12 residues. The germline CDR1 and CDR2 sequences are SGHDN and FVKESK. V gave up 1 base and J gave up 5 bases, with 5 bases separating them. As regards this clone: Within the sample, other DNA sequences also encode this same CDR3.

CD4+ and CD8+ T cells were sorted from PBMCs stained for CD3, CD4 and CD8. Sequencing relied on a cDNA template that was reverse transcribed from extracted RNA. Sequencing used immunoSEQ multiplex PCR; TCRdb keeps in-frame clones, though not all of them. The data hold over 120,000 clones, with 40% to 65% observed a single time. Here the sequenced sample was CD4+ T cells sorted from blood, taken at week 0. The chain links TRBV14 to TRBJ2-5; D possibly uses TRBD1 or TRBD2 (5 bases each). The TCR was taken from a human donor with alopecia areata. The DNA of the CDR3 is TGTGCCAGCAGCCAAGGGGGGGAGACCCAGTACTTC. Translated, it gives CASSQGGETQYF.